This TCR beta chain comes out of a study of blood T cell repertoires in COVID-19 (dated by TCRdb to 2020 to 2021). Regarding the research as a whole: The collaborator samples originated in the United States, Italy and Spain and spanned the acute and convalescent phases of COVID-19. The material from the prospective study consisted of cDNA or gDNA derived from T cells, B-cell-depleted T cells, or PBMCs. Deeply sampled blood TCRbeta repertoires from subjects exposed to, actively infected with, or recovered from COVID-19 were included in the dataset. The repertoires were made available in a free public database intended to serve as a resource for research on the immune response to SARS-CoV-2. Samples were obtained from the ongoing ImmuneRACE study (first 160 participants) and from 1,254 subjects provided by 6 global collaborators. Sample metadata almost always included a de-identified subject ID, COVID-19 status, age in years and sex. Where HLA class I and class II types were available, the types were taken from metadata supplied by the sample provider, not from assay-based typing. What the authors observed across the whole study: Clinical and demographic metadata were provided uncurated, with the amount varying by source and participant.

Comments on this clone: This receptor's antigen is unknown. Base qualities are not provided; no much larger clone lies one nucleotide away.

The immunoSEQ Assay, a bias-controlled multiplex PCR, was used to amplify TCRbeta CDR3 regions from genomic DNA. Per the source publication's procedure: Nucleated cell counts per sample were estimated from amplification of reference gene primers within the assay. To quantify the absolute abundance of each unique TCRbeta CDR3 rearrangement, sequence reads were collapsed and filtered. For each sample, productive Simpson clonality was calculated by taking the square root of Simpson's diversity index across productive rearrangements. TCRdb stores this immuneACCESS table with in-frame sequences only. Part of the clones is absent; in the studies checked, under half of the shortfall reflects unresolved V genes, and no reason is known for the rest. That table supplies the V and J calls and clone size; D and trimming were determined from the DNA. This sample lists fewer than 400,000 clones; approximately 86% were detected once. The biggest ten clones account for around 3% of the sample.

Inclusive of the bounding cysteine and phenylalanine, the CDR3 is 15 residues long. The DNA shown is the 45-base CDR3, in frame from base 1. CDR1 and CDR2 (MDHEN, SYDVKM) derive from the germline V gene. V trim: 1 base; J trim: 0 bases; unmatched bases: 3. Each collaborating institution followed its own protocols to collect whole blood in K2EDTA tubes. For TCRbeta analysis, collaborator samples were shipped as frozen whole blood, as isolated PBMCs, or as DNA extracted from either sample type. This receptor was taken from a human donor in a cohort sampled during active COVID-19. The sequence links TRBV28 to TRBJ2-7; 7 middle bases align to TRBD2. Input material: peripheral blood. The DNA is as follows: TGTGCCAGCAGTTTATATGGCGGGAGCTCCTACGAGCAGTACTTC. The encoded protein is CASSLYGGSSYEQYF.